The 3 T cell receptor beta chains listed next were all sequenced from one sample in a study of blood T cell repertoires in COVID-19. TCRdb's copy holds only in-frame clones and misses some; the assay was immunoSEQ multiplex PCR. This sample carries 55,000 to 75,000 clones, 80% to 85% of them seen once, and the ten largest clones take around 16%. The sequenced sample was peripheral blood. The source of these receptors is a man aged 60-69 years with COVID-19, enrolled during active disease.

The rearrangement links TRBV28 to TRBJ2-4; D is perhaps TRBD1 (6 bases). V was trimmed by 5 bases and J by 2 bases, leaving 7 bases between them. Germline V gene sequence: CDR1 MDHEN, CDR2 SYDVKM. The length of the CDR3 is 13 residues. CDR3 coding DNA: TGTGCCAGCAGTCAGGGGACCAAAAACATTCAGTACTTC. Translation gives CASSQGTKNIQYF.

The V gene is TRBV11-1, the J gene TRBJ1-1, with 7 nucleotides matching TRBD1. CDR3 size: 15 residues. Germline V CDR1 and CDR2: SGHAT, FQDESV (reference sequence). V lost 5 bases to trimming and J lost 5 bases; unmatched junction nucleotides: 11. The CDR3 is CASSIRTGGGTEAFF. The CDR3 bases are TGTGCCAGCAGCATTAGGACAGGAGGGGGGACTGAAGCTTTCTTT.

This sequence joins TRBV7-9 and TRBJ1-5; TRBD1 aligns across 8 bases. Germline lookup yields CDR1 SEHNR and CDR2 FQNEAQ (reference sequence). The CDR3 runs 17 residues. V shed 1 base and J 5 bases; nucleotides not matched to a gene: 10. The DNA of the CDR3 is TGTGCCAGCAGCTTAGTTCGAGTCGGGACAGGCCATCAGCCCCAGCATTTT. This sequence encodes CASSLVRVGTGHQPQHF.